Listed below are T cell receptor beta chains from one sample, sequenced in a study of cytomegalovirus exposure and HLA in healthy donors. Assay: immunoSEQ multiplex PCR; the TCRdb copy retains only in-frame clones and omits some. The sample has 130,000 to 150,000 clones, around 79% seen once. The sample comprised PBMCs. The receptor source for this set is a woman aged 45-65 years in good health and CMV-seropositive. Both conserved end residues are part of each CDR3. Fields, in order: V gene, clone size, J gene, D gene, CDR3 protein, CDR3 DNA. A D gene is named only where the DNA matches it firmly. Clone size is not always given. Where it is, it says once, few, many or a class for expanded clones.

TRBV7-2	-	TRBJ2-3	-	CASSLTREAQDTQYF	TGTGCCAGCAGCCTCACTAGGGAGGCGCAAGATACGCAGTATTTT
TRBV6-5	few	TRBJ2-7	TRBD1	CASSSGQTYEQYF	TGTGCCAGCAGTTCGGGACAGACCTACGAGCAGTACTTC
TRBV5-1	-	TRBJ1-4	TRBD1	CASSTGQAATNEKLFF	TGCGCCAGCAGCACGGGACAGGCAGCAACTAATGAAAAACTGTTTTTT
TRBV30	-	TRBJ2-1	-	CAWSRSSSYNEQFF	TGTGCCTGGAGTAGAAGTAGCTCCTACAATGAGCAGTTCTTC
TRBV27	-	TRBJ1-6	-	CASSLLLQGRREDSPLHF	TGTGCCAGCAGTTTATTATTGCAGGGGCGCAGGGAAGATTCACCCCTCCACTTT
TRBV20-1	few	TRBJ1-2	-	CSADYRSGYTF	TGCAGTGCTGATTACAGGTCGGGCTACACCTTC
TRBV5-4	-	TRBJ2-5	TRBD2	CASSSTSGGAEETQYF	TGTGCCAGCAGCAGTACTAGCGGGGGGGCCGAGGAGACCCAGTACTTC
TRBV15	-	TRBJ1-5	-	CATSRGGPDQPQHF	TGTGCCACCAGCAGAGGTGGGCCCGATCAGCCCCAGCATTTT
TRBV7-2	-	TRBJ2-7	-	CASSLAGQVEQYF	TGTGCCAGCAGCTTAGCGGGCCAAGTTGAGCAGTACTTC
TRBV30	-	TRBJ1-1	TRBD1	CAWSVLTGGTEAFF	TGTGCCTGGAGTGTCTTGACAGGGGGCACTGAAGCTTTCTTT
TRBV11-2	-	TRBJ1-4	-	CASSLGGPNEKLFF	TGTGCCAGCAGCTTGGGGGGGCCTAATGAAAAACTGTTTTTT
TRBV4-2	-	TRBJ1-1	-	CASSQDPSSEAFF	TGTGCCAGCAGCCAAGATCCAAGTAGTGAAGCTTTCTTT
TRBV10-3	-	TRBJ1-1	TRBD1	CAIRDRGAQTEAFF	TGTGCCATCAGGGACAGGGGGGCGCAGACTGAAGCTTTCTTT
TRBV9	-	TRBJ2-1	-	CASSPRSLTNEQFF	TGTGCCAGCAGCCCGAGGAGTCTTACCAATGAGCAGTTCTTC
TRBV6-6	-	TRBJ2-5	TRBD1	CASIRDSRQETQYF	TGTGCCAGCATTCGGGACAGCAGACAAGAGACCCAGTACTTC
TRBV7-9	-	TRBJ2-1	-	CASTEEDNEQFF	TGTGCCAGCACTGAGGAAGACAATGAGCAGTTCTTC
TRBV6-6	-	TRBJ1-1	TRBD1	CASSPTPDRGAFF	TGTGCCAGCAGCCCCACCCCCGACAGGGGAGCTTTCTTT
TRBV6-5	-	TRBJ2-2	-	CASSYSGAGAGELFF	TGTGCCAGCAGTTACTCGGGGGCGGGGGCCGGGGAGCTGTTTTTT